A selection of T cell receptor beta chains follows, all from one sample in a study of blood T cell repertoires in COVID-19. The method was immunoSEQ multiplex PCR; TCRdb's version includes in-frame clones alone and lacks a portion of them. The sample has about 70,000 clones, around 83% seen once. What was sequenced was peripheral blood. These receptors came from a man aged 25 to 40 with COVID-19, enrolled during active disease. CDR3s include the opening cysteine and the closing phenylalanine or tryptophan.

>TRBV24-1|TRBJ1-5
CATSDLHRTSNQPQHF
>TRBV12-5|TRBJ1-3
CASGYSSGNTIYF
>TRBV5-1|TRBJ1-2
CASSQVGGAEYGYTF
>TRBV29-1|TRBJ2-7
CSVSGSGFEQYF
>TRBV18|TRBJ2-6
CASSLSVPGQGSGANVLTF
>TRBV5-4|TRBJ2-2
CASSLSQAGELFF
>TRBV24-1|TRBJ2-7
CATNLNEQYF
>TRBV27|TRBJ2-5
CASSFQATKETQYF
>TRBV9|TRBJ2-1
CASSVSGRAAYNEQFF
>TRBV2|TRBJ1-3
CASRGGVSGNTIYF
>TRBV7-3|TRBJ1-6
CASSSTGWNSPLHF
>TRBV12-2|TRBJ2-7
CASRSIGDRF
>TRBV10-1|TRBJ1-2
CARGTGYGYTF
>TRBV19|TRBJ1-5
CASRTGNSNQPQHF
>TRBV30|TRBJ1-6
CAWWHRDTNSPLHF
>TRBV6-6|TRBJ1-2
CASRQQGTGYTF
>TRBV21-1|TRBJ1-5
CASSKRSPYSNQPQHF
>TRBV14|TRBJ1-5
CASKARDQPQHF
>TRBV19|TRBJ2-5
CASSKWAQETQYF
>TRBV18|TRBJ2-2
CASSPRQQGPGELFF
>TRBV2|TRBJ2-7
CASRTGQDLYEQYF
>TRBV3-1/TRBV3-2|TRBJ2-7
CASSPVIGIASEQYF
>TRBV6-5|TRBJ2-7
CASSRQSHYEQYF
>TRBV7-9|TRBJ2-1
CASSPRDRYNEQFF
>TRBV29-1|TRBJ2-7
CSVALAGSSYEQYF
>TRBV11-2|TRBJ2-1
CASSWDRGSDEQFF
>TRBV27|TRBJ2-7
CASSSLASSYEQYF
>TRBV28|TRBJ1-1
CASNEAGESFF
>TRBV3-1/TRBV3-2|TRBJ2-4
CASSLFLAKNIQYF
>TRBV9|TRBJ1-6
CASSTGQGSSPLHF
>TRBV10-3|TRBJ1-1
CAITFRSRGDEAFF
>TRBV3-1/TRBV3-2|TRBJ2-3
CASSQDVAGGRTQYF
>TRBV7-9|TRBJ2-1
CASSYPAGEWALSNEQFF
>TRBV19|TRBJ2-7
CASSIKTGYEQYF
>TRBV11-2|TRBJ2-5
CASSLGESRLAGEWETQYF
>TRBV18|TRBJ2-5
CASSAPQETQYF
>TRBV7-8|TRBJ1-2
CASSLAGGANYGYTF
>TRBV4-1|TRBJ2-7
CASSPGQGHYEQYF
>TRBV19|TRBJ1-5
CASTTFRQGDNQPQHF
>TRBV28|TRBJ1-6
CASTLAGNSPLHF
>TRBV18|TRBJ2-7
CASSPLKGAYSNALTYEQYF
>TRBV3-1/TRBV3-2|TRBJ1-3
CASSHKLINRDTGNTIYF
>TRBV9|TRBJ2-7
CASSAHRGVSYEQYF
>TRBV5-1|TRBJ2-7
CASSDQAGVGYEQYF
>TRBV24-1|TRBJ2-1
CATRPTGYNEQFF
>TRBV7-8|TRBJ1-1
CASSHPRQGGGNTEAFF
>TRBV30|TRBJ2-1
CAWVVAGGQFF
>TRBV12-3/TRBV12-4|TRBJ2-1
CASSLSLAYEQFF
>TRBV5-4|TRBJ1-2
CASSLTGSYGYTF